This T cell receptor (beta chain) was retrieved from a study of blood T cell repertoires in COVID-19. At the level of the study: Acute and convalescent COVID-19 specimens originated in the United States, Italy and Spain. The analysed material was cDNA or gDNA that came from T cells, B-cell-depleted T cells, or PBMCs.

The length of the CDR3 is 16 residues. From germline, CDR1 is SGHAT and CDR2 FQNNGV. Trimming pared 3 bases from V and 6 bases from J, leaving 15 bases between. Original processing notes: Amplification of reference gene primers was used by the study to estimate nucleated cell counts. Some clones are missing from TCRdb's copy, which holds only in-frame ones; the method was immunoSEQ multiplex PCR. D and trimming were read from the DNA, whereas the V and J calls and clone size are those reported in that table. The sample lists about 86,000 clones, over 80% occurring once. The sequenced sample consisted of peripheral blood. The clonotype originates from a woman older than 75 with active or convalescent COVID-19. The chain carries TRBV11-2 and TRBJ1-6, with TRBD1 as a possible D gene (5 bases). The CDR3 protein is CASSLGGGRSNSPLHF. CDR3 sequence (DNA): TGTGCCAGCAGCTTGGGGGGGGGACGGAGTAATTCACCCCTCCACTTT.